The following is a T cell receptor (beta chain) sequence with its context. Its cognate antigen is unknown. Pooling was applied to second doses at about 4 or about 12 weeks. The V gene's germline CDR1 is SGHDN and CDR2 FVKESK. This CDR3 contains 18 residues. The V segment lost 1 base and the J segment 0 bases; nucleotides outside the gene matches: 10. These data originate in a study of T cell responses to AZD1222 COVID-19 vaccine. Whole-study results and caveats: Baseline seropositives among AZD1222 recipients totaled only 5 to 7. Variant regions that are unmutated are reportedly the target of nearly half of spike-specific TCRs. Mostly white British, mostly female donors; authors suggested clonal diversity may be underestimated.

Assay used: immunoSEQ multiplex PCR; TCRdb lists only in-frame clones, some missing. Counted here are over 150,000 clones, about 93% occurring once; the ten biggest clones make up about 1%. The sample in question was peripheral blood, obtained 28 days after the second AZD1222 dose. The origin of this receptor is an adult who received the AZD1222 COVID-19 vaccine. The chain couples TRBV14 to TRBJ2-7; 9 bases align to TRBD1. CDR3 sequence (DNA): TGTGCCAGCAGCCAAGTGCGGACAGGGGACTATAACTCCTACGAGCAGTACTTC. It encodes CASSQVRTGDYNSYEQYF.